These 18 T cell receptor beta chains share one sample of origin, sequenced in a study of blood T cell repertoires in COVID-19. Clones were read by immunoSEQ multiplex PCR, and TCRdb kept only the in-frame ones, dropping some. The data show a few hundred thousand clones, with approximately 89% seen just once and approximately 12% held by the top ten. Sequenced: peripheral blood. These receptors were taken from a woman in her sixties with acute or convalescent COVID-19.

This clone showed up just once. The gene calls are TRBV25-1 and TRBJ2-1; 7 positions agree with TRBD1. J lost 16 bases, V lost 2 bases, and 11 bases had no gene match. There are 13 residues in the CDR3. The germline CDR1 and CDR2 sequences are MGHDK and SYGVNS. The CDR3 sequence is CASSEGLTGVIFF. The CDR3 DNA sequence: TGTGCCAGCAGTGAAGGGTTAACAGGGGTTATATTCTTC.

This clone was observed once. CDR3 amino acids: CASSSYRDWYEQYF. The CDR3 DNA reads TGTGCCAGCAGCTCGTACAGGGATTGGTACGAGCAGTACTTC. This chain links TRBV11-2 with TRBJ2-7, with D possibly matching TRBD1 (6 bases). This CDR3 is 14 amino acids long. V gave up 4 bases and J gave up 4 bases, with 14 bases separating them. Germline lookup yields CDR1 SGHAT and CDR2 FQNNGV.

The V call is TRBV7-2, the J call TRBJ2-1; 8 bases agree with TRBD2. Trimming at V came to 5 bases and at J to 8 bases, leaving 11 bases not matched to a gene. The CDR3 sequence is 15 residues long. CDR1 SGHTA and CDR2 FQGNSA come from the germline V gene. The CDR3 loop reads CASSLAGGGIHEQFF. In DNA form, the CDR3 reads TGTGCCAGCAGCCTTGCGGGGGGCGGTATCCATGAGCAGTTCTTC.

The gene calls are TRBV6-5 and TRBJ1-1; unclear D gene. The ends were cut back, 0 bases at V and 4 bases at J, with 3 bases in the middle. The CDR3 is 12 amino acids. CDR1 and CDR2 (germline): MNHEY, SVGAGI. The DNA of the CDR3 is TGTGCCAGCAGTTACTCGAGCACTGAAGCTTTCTTT. It encodes CASSYSSTEAFF.

The V call is TRBV7-8, the J call TRBJ2-7; TRBD1 matches 9 bases. The CDR3 spans 17 residues. V shed 6 bases, J shed 1 base, and the junction held 13 bases outside the gene matches. Looked up from germline, CDR1 is SGHVS and CDR2 is FQNEAQ. The CDR3 DNA reads TGTGCCAGCAGTCCAGGGACAGGGCGACGGAATTCCTACGAGCAGTACTTC. Amino acid sequence: CASSPGTGRRNSYEQYF.

This chain joins TRBV14 and TRBJ2-7, with D perhaps TRBD1 (6 bases). This CDR3 is built from 17 residues. Germline V gives CDR1 SGHDN, CDR2 FVKESK. V lost 4 bases, J lost 4 bases, and 23 bases lay in between. For the CDR3, the DNA is TGTGCCAGCAGCCCCCGAACAGGACAGACCAGAGTGTACGAGCAGTACTTC. Protein: CASSPRTGQTRVYEQYF.

This clone was found once. This sequence joins TRBV9 and TRBJ2-3, with 12 bases aligning to TRBD2. The CDR3 is 18 residues long. V shed 2 bases and J 4 bases; nucleotides not matched to a gene: 11. Germline V CDR1 and CDR2: SGDLS, YYNGEE. This chain's CDR3 is CASSVMTSGGERPDTQYF. The CDR3 DNA follows: TGTGCCAGCAGCGTCATGACTAGCGGGGGAGAAAGACCAGATACGCAGTATTTT.

The V and J genes are TRBV19 and TRBJ2-7; the match to TRBD1 covers 8 bases. The CDR3 totals 14 residues. V shed 5 bases and J 2 bases; nucleotides not matched to a gene: 5. Per germline, CDR1 LNHDA and CDR2 SQIVND (reference sequence). The CDR3 coding sequence is TGTGCCAGTAGTGCCGGGACAGGAGCCTACGAGCAGTACTTC. Translation: CASSAGTGAYEQYF.

The J gene is TRBJ2-2, the V gene TRBV24-1, with 7 positions matching TRBD1. Germline CDR1 KGHDR, CDR2 SFDVKD. This CDR3 comprises 14 residues. The junction had 3 bases not matched to a gene; V was cut back by 4 bases and J by 5 bases. In DNA, the CDR3 is TGTGCCACCAGTGAGGGGGACAGTACCGGGGAGCTGTTTTTT. Encoded protein: CATSEGDSTGELFF.

The V call is TRBV4-1, the J call TRBJ1-1; D is perhaps TRBD1 (6 bases). Germline CDR1 reads MGHRA; CDR2 reads YSYEKL. Trimming pared 1 base from V and 1 base from J, leaving 10 bases between. The CDR3 totals 15 residues. The CDR3 region has the DNA TGCGCCAGCAGCCAAGCCGGGACACGGAACACTGAAGCTTTCTTT. Translation gives CASSQAGTRNTEAFF.

V and J are TRBV20-1 and TRBJ1-2, with 12 bases lining up with TRBD1. J was trimmed by 6 bases and V by 3 bases; bases with no gene match: 5. Germline V gene data show CDR1 as DFQATT and CDR2 as SNEGSKA (reference sequence). This CDR3 has 14 residues. In nucleotides, the CDR3 is TGCAGTGCTAGTCTGGGGGACAGGGGGCATGGCTACACCTTC. This codes for CSASLGDRGHGYTF.

This chain uses TRBV4-3 with TRBJ1-6; D gene unclear. V was shortened by 4 bases and J by 0 bases, with 10 bases between the two germline ends. The CDR3 contains 16 residues. From germline, CDR1 is LGHNA and CDR2 YSLEER. CDR3 DNA: TGCGCCAGCAGCCTTAGTAGAAGCTCCTATAATTCACCCCTCCACTTT. Encoded protein: CASSLSRSSYNSPLHF.

This rearrangement joins TRBV2 to TRBJ1-1, with D maybe TRBD1 (6 bases). Trimming removed 6 bases from V and 1 base from J, with 15 bases in between. The germline V gene has CDR1 SNHLY and CDR2 FYNNEI. The CDR3 is made up of 15 amino acids. CDR3 bases: TGTGCCAGCAGACCCACTTTGGGACAGAACACTGAAGCTTTCTTT. This translates into CASRPTLGQNTEAFF.

A single count supports this clone. This sequence joins TRBV5-1 and TRBJ2-7, with 12 bases matching TRBD2. Germline CDR1 SGHRS, CDR2 YFSETQ. The V segment lost 4 bases and the J segment 1 base; nucleotides outside the gene matches: 3. The length of the CDR3 is 15 residues. The CDR3: CASSPGLAGSYEQYF. CDR3 DNA: TGCGCCAGCAGCCCTGGACTAGCGGGGTCCTACGAGCAGTACTTC.

J is TRBJ1-1 and V is TRBV6-1, with D possibly being TRBD1 (5 bases). Germline loops: CDR1 MNHNS, CDR2 SASEGT. Between the trimmed V and J ends, which lost 2 bases and 1 base, there was a span of 11 bases. This CDR3 has 15 residues. CDR3 nucleotide sequence: TGTGCCAGCAGTGAACGGGGGGGACGGAACACTGAAGCTTTCTTT. This codes for CASSERGGRNTEAFF.

The chain couples TRBV27 to TRBJ2-7, with 8 bases lining up with TRBD1. This CDR3 is built from 14 residues. From germline, CDR1 is MNHEY and CDR2 SMNVEV (reference sequence). V lost 6 bases, J lost 12 bases, and 16 bases stayed unmatched. CDR3 protein: CASRKSTGGASGYF. Written as DNA, the CDR3 is TGTGCCAGCAGAAAATCAACAGGGGGTGCCTCGGGGTACTTC.

The chain uses TRBV6-5 and TRBJ1-1; 8 positions agree with TRBD1. V trimming: 2 bases; J trimming: 5 bases; junction bases outside the gene matches: 4. This CDR3 comprises 14 residues. CDR1 is MNHEY, CDR2 SVGAGI, per germline. This CDR3 is CASSYDRGRTEAFF. As DNA, the CDR3 is TGTGCCAGCAGTTACGACAGGGGTAGGACTGAAGCTTTCTTT.

This chain's CDR3 is CASSLEGSGYTF. CDR3 coding DNA: TGTGCCAGCAGTTTAGAGGGCTCAGGCTACACCTTC. V usage is TRBV28 and J usage is TRBJ1-2; D remains unclear. The germline gives CDR1 MDHEN, CDR2 SYDVKM. There are 12 residues in the CDR3. V gave up 2 bases and J gave up 8 bases, with 9 bases separating them.